The present T cell receptor (beta chain) was sequenced within a study of blood T cell repertoires in COVID-19. Study-level background: T cells, B-cell-depleted T cells, or PBMCs provided the cDNA or gDNA that served as material.

This CDR3 has 11 amino acids. V lost 8 bases, J lost 8 bases, and 10 bases lay in between. Germline assignment: CDR1 SEHNR and CDR2 FQNEAQ (reference sequence). The assay was immunoSEQ multiplex PCR, and TCRdb's table has in-frame clones only and misses some. The repertoire holds about 150,000 clones, with around 81% as singletons. The TCR was taken from a woman aged 40-49 years with active or convalescent COVID-19. The chain is built from TRBV7-9 and TRBJ2-1, with D possibly matching TRBD2 (5 bases). Sequencing was carried out using peripheral blood. The CDR3 is CASSERDEQFF. For the CDR3, the DNA is TGTGCCAGCTCTGAGAGGGATGAGCAGTTCTTC.